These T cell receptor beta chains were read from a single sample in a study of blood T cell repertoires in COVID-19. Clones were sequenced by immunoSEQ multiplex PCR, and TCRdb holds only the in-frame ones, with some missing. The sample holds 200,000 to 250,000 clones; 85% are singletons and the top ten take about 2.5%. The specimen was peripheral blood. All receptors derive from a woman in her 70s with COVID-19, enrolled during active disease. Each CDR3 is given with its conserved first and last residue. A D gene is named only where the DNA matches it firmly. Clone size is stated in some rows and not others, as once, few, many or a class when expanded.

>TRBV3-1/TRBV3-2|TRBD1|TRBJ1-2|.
CASSQPGQGKNKYGYTF
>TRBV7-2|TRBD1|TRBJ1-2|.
CASSFGQGASYGYTF
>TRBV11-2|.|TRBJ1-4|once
CASSSGALEGEKLFF
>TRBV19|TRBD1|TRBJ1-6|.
CASSIVSGQGNSPLHF
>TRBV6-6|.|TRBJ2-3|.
CASRPGGAGIDTQYF
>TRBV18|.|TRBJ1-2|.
CASSPGEGSGYTF
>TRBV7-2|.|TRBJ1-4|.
CASSFAGIGEKLFF
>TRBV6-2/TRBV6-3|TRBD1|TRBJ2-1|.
CASSYGAQGANEQFF
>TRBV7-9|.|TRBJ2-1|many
CASSRPLADNEQFF
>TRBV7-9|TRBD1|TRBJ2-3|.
CASSLAGRGQGDTQYF
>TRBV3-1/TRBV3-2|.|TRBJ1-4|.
CASSQDPGFNEKLFF
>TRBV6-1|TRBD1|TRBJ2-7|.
CASSDPGQGDEQYF
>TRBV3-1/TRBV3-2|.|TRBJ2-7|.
CASSRNRRVSYEQYF
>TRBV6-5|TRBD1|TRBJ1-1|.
CASMGTGWNTEAFF
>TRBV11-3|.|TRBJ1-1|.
CASSLTGNTEAFF
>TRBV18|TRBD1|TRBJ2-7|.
CASSPGDRPTYEQYF
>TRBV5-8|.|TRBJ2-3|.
CASSLDRGTDTQYF
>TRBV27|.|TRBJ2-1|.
CASSSGQSSYNEQFF
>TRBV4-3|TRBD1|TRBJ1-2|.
CASSHIGQETNYGYTF
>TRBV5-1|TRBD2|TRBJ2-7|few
CASSEGLAGTSYEQYF
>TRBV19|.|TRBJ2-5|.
CASSIDRETQYF
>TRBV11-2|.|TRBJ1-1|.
CASSLAAGTEAFF
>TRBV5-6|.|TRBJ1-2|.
CASSLGLGGNYGYTF
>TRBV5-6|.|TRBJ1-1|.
CASRSRVAWTEAFF
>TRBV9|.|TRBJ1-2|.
CASSENSRVSARGYTF
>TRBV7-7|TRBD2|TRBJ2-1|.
CASSRDGLAGDEQFF
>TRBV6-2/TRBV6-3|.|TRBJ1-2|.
CASSPRGGLGYGYTF
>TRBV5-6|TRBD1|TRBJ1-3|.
CASSLSQGVGTIYF
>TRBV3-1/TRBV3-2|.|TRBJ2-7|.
CASSQDVDSLSYEQYF
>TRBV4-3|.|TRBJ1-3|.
CASSQAGDTIYF
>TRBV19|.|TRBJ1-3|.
CASRETGSGNTIYF
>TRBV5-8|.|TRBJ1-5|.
CASSAPPQGQPQHF
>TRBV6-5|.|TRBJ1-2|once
CASSYLRGAERSGYTF
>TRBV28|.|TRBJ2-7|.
CASSLLAPYYEQYF
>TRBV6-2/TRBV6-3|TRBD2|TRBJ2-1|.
CASSYSSGGAYNEQFF
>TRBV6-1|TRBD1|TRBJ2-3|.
CASSGGLYRGRVTDTQYF
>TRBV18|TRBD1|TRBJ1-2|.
CASSGTPGQGDFLNYGYTF
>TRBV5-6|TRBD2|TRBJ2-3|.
CASSLRRGGLDTQYF
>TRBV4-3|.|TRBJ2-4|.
CASSQEVGQGLAKNIQYF
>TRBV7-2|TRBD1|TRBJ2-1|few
CASSPRGQAYNEQFF
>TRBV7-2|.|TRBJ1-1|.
CASSTNRVGSTEAFF
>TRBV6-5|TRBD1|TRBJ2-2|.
CASRSTGTGELFF
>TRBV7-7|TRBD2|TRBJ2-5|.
CASSPSGRAQETQYF
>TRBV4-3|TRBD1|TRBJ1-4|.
CASSQGGTANEKLFF
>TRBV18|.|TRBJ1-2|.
CASSPATQVTYGYTF
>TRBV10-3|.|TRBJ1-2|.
CAISESGAANYGYTF
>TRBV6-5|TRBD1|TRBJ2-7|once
CASRTGGTSREQYF
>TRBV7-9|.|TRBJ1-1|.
CASSPQGVGARTEAFF
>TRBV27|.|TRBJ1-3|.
CASRGGGASGNTIYF
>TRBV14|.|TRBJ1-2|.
CASSQAGVGGYTF
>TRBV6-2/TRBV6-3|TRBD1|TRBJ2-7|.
CASSHTTGGSSYEQYF